The text below deals with one T cell receptor beta chain. This sample is part of a study of T cells after somatic rescue of genetic block. The repertoire was sequenced with immunoSEQ multiplex PCR; TCRdb's copy has only in-frame clones and lacks some. The sample gives roughly 120,000 clones, about nine tenths of which show up once; around 1.5% is in the top ten. This sequence was found in a woman between 18 and 30 years old. Sample: peripheral blood mononuclear cells (PBMCs).

The CDR3 is CASSQEWQGIQPQHF. In nucleotides, the CDR3 is TGTGCCAGCAGCCAAGAGTGGCAGGGGATTCAGCCCCAGCATTTT. The chain recombines TRBV4-2 with TRBJ1-5, with TRBD1 as a possible D gene (6 bases). Germline V CDR1 and CDR2: LGHNA, YNFKEQ. This CDR3 is built from 15 residues. The V gene lost 0 bases and the J gene lost 6 bases, with 12 bases spanning the gap.